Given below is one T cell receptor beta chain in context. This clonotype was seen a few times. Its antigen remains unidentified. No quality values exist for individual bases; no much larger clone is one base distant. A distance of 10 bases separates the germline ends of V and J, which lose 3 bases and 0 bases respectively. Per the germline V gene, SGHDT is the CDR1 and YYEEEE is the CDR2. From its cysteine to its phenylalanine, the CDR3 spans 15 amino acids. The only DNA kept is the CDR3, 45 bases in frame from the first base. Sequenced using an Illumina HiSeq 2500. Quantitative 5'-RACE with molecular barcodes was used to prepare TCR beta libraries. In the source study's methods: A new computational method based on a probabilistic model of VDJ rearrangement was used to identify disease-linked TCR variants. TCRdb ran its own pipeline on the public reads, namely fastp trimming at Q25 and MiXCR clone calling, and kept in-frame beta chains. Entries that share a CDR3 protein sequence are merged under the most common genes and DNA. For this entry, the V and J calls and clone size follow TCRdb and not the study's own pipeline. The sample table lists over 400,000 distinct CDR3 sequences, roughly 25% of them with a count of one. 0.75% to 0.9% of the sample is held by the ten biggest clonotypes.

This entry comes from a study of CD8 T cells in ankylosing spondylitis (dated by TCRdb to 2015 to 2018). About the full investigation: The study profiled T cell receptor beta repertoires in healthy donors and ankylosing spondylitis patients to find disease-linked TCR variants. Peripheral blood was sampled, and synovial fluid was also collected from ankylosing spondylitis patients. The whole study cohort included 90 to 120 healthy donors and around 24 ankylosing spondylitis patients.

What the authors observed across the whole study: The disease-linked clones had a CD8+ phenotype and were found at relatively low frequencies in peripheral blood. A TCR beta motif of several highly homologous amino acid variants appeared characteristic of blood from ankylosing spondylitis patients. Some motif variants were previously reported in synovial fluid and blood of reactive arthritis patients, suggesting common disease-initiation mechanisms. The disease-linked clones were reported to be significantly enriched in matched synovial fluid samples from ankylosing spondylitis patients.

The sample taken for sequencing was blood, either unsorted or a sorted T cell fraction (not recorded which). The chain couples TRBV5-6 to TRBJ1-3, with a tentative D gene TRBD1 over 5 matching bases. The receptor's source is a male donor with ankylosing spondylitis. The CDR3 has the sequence CASSSGRISGNTIYF. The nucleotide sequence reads TGTGCCAGCAGCTCGGGACGGATCTCTGGAAACACCATATATTTT.